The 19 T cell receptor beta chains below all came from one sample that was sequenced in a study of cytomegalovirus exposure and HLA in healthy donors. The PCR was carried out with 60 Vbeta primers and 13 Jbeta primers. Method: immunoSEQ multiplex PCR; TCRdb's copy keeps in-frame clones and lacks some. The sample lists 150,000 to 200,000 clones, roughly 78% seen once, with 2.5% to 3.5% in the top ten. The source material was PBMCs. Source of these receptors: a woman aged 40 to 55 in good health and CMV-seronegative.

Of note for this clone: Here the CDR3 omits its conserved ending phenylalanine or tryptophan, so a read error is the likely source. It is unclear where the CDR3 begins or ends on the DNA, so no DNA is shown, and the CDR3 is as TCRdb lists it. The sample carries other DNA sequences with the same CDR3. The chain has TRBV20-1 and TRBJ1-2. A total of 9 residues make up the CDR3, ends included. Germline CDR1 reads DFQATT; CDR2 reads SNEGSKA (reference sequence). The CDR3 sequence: CSARPEDFL.

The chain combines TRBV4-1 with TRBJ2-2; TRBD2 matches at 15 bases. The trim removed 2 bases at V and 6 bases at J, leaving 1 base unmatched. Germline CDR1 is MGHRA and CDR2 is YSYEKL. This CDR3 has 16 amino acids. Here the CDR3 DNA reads TGCGCCAGCAGCCAATGGACTAGCGGGGGGGCCGGGGAGCTGTTTTTT. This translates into CASSQWTSGGAGELFF.

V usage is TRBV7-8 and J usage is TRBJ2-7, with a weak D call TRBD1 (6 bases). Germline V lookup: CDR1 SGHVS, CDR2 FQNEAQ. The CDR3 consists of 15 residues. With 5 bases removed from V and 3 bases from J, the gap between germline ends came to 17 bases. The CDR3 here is CASSRRDTGNYEQYF. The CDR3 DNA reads TGTGCCAGCAGCCGCCGGGACACTGGGAACTACGAGCAGTACTTC.

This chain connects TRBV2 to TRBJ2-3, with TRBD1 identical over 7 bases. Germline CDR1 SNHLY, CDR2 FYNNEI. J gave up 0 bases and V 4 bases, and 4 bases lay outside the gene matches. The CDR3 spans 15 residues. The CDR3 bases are TGTGCCAGCAGTGCGGGACAGACAAGCACAGATACGCAGTATTTT. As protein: CASSAGQTSTDTQYF.

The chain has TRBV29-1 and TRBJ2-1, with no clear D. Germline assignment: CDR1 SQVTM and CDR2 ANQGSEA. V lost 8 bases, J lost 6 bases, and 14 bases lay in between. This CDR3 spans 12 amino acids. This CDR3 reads CSPRSGSNEQFF. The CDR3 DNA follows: TGCAGCCCCCGGTCAGGTTCCAATGAGCAGTTCTTC.

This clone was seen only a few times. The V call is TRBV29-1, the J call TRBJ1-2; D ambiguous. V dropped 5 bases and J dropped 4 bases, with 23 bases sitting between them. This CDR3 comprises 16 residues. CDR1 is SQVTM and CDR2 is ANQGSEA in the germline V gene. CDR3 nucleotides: TGCAGCGTTCCGAGACGGAGTAATAACCGGGGCTATGGCTACACCTTC. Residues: CSVPRRSNNRGYGYTF.

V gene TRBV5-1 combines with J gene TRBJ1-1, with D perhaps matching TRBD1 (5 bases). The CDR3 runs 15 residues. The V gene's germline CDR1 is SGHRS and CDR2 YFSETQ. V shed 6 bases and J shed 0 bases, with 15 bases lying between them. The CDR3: CASKPRELVNTEAFF. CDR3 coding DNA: TGCGCCAGCAAACCCAGGGAATTGGTGAACACTGAAGCTTTCTTT.

The CDR3 DNA sequence: TGTGCCAGCAGCGAGACAGGGGAACAGCCCCAGCATTTT. Protein product: CASSETGEQPQHF. The chain joins TRBV2 to TRBJ1-5; 8 bases match TRBD1. The V gene end was trimmed by 6 bases and the J gene end by 7 bases; junction bases not matched to a gene: 5. This CDR3 region has 13 residues. The V gene's germline CDR1 is SNHLY and CDR2 FYNNEI. Full variable domain (remainder filled in from reference TRBV2 and TRBJ1-5): EPEVTQTPSHQVTQMGQEVILRCVPISNHLYFYWYRQILGQKVEFLVSFYNNEISEKSEIFDDQFSVERPDGSNFTLKIRSTKLEDSAMYFCASSETGEQPQHFGDGTRLSIL.

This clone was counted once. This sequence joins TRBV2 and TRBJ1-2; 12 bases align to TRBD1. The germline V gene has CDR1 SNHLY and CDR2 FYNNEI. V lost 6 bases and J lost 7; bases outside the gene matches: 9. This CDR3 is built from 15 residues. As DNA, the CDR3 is TGTGCCAGCAGGCGTACCGGGACAGGGGGCCCTGGCTACACCTTC. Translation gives CASRRTGTGGPGYTF.

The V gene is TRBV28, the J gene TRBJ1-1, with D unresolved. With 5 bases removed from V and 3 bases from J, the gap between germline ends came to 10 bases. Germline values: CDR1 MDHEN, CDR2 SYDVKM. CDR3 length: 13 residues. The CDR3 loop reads CASSRGFYTEAFF. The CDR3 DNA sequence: TGTGCCAGCAGTCGGGGTTTTTACACTGAAGCTTTCTTT.

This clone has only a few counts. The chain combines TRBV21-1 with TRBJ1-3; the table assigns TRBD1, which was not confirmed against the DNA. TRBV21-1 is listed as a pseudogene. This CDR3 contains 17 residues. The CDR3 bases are TGTGCCAGCAGCGCGGCGGCAGGGGGCTATTCTGGAAACACCATATATTTT. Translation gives CASSAAAGGYSGNTIYF.

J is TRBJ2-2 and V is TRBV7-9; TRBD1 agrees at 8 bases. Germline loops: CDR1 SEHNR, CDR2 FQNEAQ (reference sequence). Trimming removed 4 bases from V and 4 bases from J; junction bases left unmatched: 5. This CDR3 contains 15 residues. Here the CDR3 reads CASSSRTGTTGELFF. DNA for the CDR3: TGTGCCAGCAGCTCGAGGACAGGGACCACCGGGGAGCTGTTTTTT.

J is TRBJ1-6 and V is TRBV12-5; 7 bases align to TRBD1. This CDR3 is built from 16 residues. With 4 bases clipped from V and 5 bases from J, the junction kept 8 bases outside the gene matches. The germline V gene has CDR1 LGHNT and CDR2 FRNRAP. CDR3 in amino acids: CASGSPTGLNNSPLHF. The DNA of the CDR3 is TGTGCTAGTGGTTCCCCGACAGGGCTAAATAATTCACCCCTCCACTTT.

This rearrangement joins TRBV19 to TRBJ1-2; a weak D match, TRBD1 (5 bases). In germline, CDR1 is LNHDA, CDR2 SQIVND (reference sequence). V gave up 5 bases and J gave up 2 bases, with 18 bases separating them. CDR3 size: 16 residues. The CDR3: CASSAAQGLRNYGYTF. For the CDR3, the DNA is TGTGCCAGTAGTGCTGCCCAGGGCTTACGCAACTATGGCTACACCTTC.

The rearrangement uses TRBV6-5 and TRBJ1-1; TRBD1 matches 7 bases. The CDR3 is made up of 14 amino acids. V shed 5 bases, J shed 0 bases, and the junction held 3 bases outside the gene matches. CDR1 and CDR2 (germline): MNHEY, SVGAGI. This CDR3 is CASSHRGMNTEAFF. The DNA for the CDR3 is TGTGCCAGCAGTCACAGGGGAATGAACACTGAAGCTTTCTTT.

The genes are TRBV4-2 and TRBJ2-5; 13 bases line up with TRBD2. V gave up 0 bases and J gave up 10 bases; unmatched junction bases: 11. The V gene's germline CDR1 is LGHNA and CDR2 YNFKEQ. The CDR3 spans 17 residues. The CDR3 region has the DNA TGTGCCAGCAGCCAAGACCGTCCGGGACTAGCGGGGCCTAACCAGTACTTC. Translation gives CASSQDRPGLAGPNQYF.

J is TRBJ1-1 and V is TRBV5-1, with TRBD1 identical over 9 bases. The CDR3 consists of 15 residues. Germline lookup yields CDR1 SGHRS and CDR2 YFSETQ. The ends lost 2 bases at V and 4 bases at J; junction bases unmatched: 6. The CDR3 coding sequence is TGCGCCAGCAGCTTTCCCTCGACAGGGGGCACTGAAGCTTTCTTT. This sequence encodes CASSFPSTGGTEAFF.

The CDR3 DNA reads as TGTGCCAGCAGCTCCCTTTATCCGACAGGGGGCTTACGTAGTGAGCAGTTCTTC. The encoded protein is CASSSLYPTGGLRSEQFF. The chain recombines TRBV7-8 with TRBJ2-1, with TRBD1 identical over 10 bases. The ends lost 4 bases at V and 9 bases at J; junction bases unmatched: 18. The V gene's germline CDR1 is SGHVS and CDR2 FQNEAQ. The CDR3 has 18 residues. The entire variable domain, with the rest obtained from reference TRBV7-8 and TRBJ2-1, is as follows: GAGVSQSPRYKVAKRGQDVALRCDPISGHVSLFWYQQALGQGPEFLTYFQNEAQLDKSGLPSDRFFAERPEGSVSTLKIQRTQQEDSAVYLCASSSLYPTGGLRSEQFFGPGTRLTVL.

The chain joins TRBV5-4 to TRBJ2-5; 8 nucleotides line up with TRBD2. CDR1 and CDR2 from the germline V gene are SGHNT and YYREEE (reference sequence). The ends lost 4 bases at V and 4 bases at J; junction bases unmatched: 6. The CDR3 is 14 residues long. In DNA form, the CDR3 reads TGTGCCAGCAGCCGCGGGGGGCCGATAGAGACCCAGTACTTC. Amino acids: CASSRGGPIETQYF.